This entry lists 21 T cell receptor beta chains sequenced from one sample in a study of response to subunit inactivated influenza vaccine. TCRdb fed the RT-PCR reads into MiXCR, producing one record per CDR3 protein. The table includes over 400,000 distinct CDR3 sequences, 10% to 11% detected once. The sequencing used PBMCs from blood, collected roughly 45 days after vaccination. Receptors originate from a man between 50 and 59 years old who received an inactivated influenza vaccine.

Here the CDR3 DNA reads TGTGCCAGCGCCTCGCGGATATCCTACGAGCAGTACTTC. This encodes CASASRISYEQYF. This sequence joins TRBV5-5 and TRBJ2-7; no reliable D call. Trimming took 7 bases from V and 1 from J, leaving 12 bases between them. The germline gives CDR1 SGHKS, CDR2 YYEKEE (reference sequence). The CDR3 totals 13 residues.

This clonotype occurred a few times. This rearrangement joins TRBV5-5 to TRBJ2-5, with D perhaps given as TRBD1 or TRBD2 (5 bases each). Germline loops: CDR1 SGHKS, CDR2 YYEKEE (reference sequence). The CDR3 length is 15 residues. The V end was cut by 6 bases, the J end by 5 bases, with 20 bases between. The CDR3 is CASTPRAERGETQYF. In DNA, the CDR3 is TGTGCCAGCACCCCAAGAGCGGAGAGGGGTGAGACCCAGTACTTC.

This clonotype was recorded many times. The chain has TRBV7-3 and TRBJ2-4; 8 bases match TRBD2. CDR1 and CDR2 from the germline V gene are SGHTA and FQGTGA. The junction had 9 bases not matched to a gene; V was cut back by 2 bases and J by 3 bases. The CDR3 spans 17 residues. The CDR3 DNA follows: TGTGCCAGCAGCTTAGGTGGTAGCGGGATAGGCAAAAACATTCAGTACTTC. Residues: CASSLGGSGIGKNIQYF.

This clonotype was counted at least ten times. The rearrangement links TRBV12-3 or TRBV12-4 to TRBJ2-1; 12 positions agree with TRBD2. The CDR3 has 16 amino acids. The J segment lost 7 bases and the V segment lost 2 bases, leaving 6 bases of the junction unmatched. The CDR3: CASSLFASGRGNEQFF. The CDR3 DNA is TGTGCCAGCAGTTTATTCGCTAGCGGGAGGGGGAATGAGCAGTTCTTC.

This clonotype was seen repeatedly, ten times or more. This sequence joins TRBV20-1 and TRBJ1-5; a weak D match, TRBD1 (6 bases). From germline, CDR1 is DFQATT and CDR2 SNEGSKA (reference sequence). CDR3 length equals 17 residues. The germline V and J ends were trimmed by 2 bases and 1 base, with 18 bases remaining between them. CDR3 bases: TGCAGTGCTAGAAGAACAACAGGGCTTATGAGCAATCAGCCCCAGCATTTT. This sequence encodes CSARRTTGLMSNQPQHF.

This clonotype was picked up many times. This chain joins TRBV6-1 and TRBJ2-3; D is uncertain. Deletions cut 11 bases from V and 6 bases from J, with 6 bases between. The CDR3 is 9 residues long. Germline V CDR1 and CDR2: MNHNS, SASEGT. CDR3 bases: TGTGCCCCTTCGGATACGCAGTATTTT. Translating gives CAPSDTQYF.

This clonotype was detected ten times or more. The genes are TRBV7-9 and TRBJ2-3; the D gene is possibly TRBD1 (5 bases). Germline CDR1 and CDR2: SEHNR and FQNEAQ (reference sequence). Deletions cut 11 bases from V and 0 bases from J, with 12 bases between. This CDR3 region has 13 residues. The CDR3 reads CALVQGSTDTQYF. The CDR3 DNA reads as TGTGCCCTGGTCCAGGGAAGCACAGATACGCAGTATTTT.

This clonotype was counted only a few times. The CDR3 DNA reads as TGCGCCAGCAGCAGGGAGGTCGGTACAGGAGAGACCCAGTACTTC. As protein: CASSREVGTGETQYF. V and J are TRBV5-1 and TRBJ2-5, with D perhaps TRBD2 (6 bases). The CDR3 totals 15 residues. Per the germline V gene, CDR1 is SGHRS and CDR2 is YFSETQ. Between the trimmed V and J ends, which lost 4 bases and 4 bases, there was a span of 17 bases.

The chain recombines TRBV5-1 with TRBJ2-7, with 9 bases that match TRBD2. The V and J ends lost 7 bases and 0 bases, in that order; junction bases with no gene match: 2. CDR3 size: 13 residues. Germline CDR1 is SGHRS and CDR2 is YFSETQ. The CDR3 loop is CASRSGSSYEQYF. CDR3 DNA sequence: TGCGCCAGCCGTAGCGGGAGCTCCTACGAGCAGTACTTC. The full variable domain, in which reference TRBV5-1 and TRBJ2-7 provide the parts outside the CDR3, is KAGVTQTPRYLIKTRGQQVTLSCSPISGHRSVSWYQQTPGQGLQFLFEYFSETQRNKGNFPGRFSGRQFSNSRSEMNVSTLELGDSALYLCASRSGSSYEQYFGPGTRLTVT.

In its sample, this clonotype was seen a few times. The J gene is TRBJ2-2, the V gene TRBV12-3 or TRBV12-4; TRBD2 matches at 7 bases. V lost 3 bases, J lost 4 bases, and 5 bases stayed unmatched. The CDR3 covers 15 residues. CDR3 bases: TGTGCCAGCAGTTTGGGCGGGAGTGTCACCGGGGAGCTGTTTTTT. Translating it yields CASSLGGSVTGELFF.

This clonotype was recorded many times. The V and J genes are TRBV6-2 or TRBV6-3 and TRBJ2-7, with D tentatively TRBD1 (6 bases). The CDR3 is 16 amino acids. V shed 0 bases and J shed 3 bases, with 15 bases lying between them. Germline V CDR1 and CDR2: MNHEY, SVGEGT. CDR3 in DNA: TGTGCCAGCAGTTACTCCCGCTTGACAGGCCACTACGAGCAGTACTTC. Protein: CASSYSRLTGHYEQYF.

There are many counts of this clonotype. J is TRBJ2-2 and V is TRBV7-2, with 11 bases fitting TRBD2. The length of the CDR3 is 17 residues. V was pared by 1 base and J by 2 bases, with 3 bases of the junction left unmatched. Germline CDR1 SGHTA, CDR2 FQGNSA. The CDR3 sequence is CASSLVGTSGNTGELFF. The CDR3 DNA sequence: TGTGCCAGCAGCTTAGTCGGGACTAGCGGAAACACCGGGGAGCTGTTTTTT.

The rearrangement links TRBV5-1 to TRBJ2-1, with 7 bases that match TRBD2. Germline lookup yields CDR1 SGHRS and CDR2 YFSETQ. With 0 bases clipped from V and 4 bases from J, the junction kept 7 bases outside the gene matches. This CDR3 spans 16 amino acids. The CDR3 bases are TGCGCCAGCAGCTTGGCCACTGGGGGGGGTTACAATGAGCAGTTCTTC. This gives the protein CASSLATGGGYNEQFF.

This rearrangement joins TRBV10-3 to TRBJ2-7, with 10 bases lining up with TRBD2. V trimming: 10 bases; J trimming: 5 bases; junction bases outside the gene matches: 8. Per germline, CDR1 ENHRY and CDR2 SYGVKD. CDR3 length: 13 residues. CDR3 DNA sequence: TGTGCCACCCTAGCGGGAGTAGACCACGAGCAGTACTTC. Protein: CATLAGVDHEQYF.

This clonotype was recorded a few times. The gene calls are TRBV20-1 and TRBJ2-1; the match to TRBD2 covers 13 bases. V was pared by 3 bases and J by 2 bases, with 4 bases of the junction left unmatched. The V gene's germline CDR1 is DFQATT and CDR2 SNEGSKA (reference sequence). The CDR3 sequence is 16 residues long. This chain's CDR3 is CSARGLAGRPYNEQFF. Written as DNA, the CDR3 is TGCAGTGCTAGGGGACTAGCGGGAAGACCCTACAATGAGCAGTTCTTC.

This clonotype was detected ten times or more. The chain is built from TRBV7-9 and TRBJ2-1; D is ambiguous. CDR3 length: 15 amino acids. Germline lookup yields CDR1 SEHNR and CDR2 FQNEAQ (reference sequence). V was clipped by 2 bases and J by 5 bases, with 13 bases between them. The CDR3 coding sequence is TGTGCCAGCAGCTTAAATTGGCGGAGCCACAATGAGCAGTTCTTC. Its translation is CASSLNWRSHNEQFF.

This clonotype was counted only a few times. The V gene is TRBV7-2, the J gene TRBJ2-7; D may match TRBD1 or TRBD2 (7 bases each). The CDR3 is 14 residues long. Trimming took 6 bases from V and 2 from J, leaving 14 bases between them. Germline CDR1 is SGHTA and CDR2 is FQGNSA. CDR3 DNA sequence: TGTGCCAGCAGTGTGGGAGGGGGCCCCTACGAGCAGTACTTC. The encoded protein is CASSVGGGPYEQYF.

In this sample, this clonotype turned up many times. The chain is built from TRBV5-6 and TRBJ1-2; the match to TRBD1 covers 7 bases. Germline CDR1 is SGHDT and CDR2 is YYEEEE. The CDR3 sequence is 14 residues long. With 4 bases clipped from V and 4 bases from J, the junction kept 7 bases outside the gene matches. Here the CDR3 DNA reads TGTGCCAGCAGCCAGGGACAGAGCCTCTATGGCTACACCTTC. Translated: CASSQGQSLYGYTF. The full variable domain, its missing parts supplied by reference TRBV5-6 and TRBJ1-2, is DAGVTQSPTHLIKTRGQQVTLRCSPKSGHDTVSWYQQALGQGPQFIFQYYEEEERQRGNFPDRFSGHQFPNYSSELNVNALLLGDSALYLCASSQGQSLYGYTFGSGTRLTVV.

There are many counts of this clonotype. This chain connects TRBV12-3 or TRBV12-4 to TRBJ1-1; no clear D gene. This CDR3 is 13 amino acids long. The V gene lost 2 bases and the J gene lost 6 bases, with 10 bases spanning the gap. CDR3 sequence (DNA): TGTGCCAGCAGTTTATCGACCGAACCTGAAGCTTTCTTT. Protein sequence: CASSLSTEPEAFF.

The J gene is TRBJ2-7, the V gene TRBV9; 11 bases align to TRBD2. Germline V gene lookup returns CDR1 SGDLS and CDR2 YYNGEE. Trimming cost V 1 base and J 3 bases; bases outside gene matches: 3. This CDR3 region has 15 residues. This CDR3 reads CASSVSSGRGYEQYF. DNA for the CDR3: TGTGCCAGCAGCGTAAGTAGCGGGAGGGGCTACGAGCAGTACTTC. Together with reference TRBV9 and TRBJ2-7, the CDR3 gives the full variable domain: DSGVTQTPKHLITATGQRVTLRCSPRSGDLSVYWYQQSLDQGLQFLIQYYNGEERAKGNILERFSAQQFPDLHSELNLSSLELGDSALYFCASSVSSGRGYEQYFGPGTRLTVT.

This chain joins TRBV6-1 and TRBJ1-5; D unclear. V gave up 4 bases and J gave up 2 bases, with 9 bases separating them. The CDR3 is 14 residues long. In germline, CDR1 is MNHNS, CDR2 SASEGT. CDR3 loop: CASSVSGRNQPQHF. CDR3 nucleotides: TGTGCCAGCAGTGTGTCAGGTCGCAATCAGCCCCAGCATTTT.